This T cell receptor (beta chain) emerged from a study of blood T cell repertoires in COVID-19. The wider study: Samples representing acute and convalescent COVID-19 were sourced from the United States, Italy and Spain. The analysed material was cDNA or gDNA that came from T cells, B-cell-depleted T cells, or PBMCs.

This clone was seen only once. CDR1 is LGHDT, CDR2 YNNKEL, per germline (reference sequence). Trimming took off 3 bases at V and 6 bases at J, with 10 bases between the two ends. The CDR3 has 13 amino acids. Methods used by the authors: Reference gene primer amplification yielded estimated nucleated cell counts. Data came from immunoSEQ multiplex PCR; TCRdb stores just in-frame clones and leaves some out. From that table come the V and J calls and clone size; the DNA was used to work out D and trimming. Of fewer than 350,000 clones listed, 81% are singletons. The TCR was taken from an older woman with active or convalescent COVID-19. The specimen sequenced was peripheral blood. The chain combines TRBV3-1 (or the pseudogene TRBV3-2) with TRBJ2-3; TRBD2 is a possible D gene (6 bases). The CDR3 nucleotides read TGTGCCAGCAGCCAGCGACTAGGGGATACGCAGTATTTT. Protein product: CASSQRLGDTQYF.